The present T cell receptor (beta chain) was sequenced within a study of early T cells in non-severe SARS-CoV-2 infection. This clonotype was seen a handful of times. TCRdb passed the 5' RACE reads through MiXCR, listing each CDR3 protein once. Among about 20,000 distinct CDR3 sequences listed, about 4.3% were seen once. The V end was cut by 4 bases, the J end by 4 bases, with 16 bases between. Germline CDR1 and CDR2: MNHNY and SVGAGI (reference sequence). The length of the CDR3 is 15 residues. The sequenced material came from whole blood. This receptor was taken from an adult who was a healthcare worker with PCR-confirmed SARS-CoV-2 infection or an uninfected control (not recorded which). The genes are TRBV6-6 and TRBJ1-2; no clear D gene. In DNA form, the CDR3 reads TGTGCCAGCAGTTTCCGACCTGGTGTCCTCTATGGCTACACCTTC. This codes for CASSFRPGVLYGYTF.